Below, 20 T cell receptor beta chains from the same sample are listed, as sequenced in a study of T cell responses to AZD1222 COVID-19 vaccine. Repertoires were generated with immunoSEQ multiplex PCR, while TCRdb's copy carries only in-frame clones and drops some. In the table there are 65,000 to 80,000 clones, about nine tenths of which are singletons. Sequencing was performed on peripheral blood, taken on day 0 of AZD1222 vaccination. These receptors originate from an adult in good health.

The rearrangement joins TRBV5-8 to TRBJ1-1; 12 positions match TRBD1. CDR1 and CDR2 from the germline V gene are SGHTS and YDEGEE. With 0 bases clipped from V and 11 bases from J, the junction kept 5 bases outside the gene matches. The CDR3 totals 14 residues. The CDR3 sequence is CASSLGDRGREAFF. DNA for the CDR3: TGTGCCAGCAGCTTGGGGGACAGGGGGCGAGAGGCTTTCTTT.

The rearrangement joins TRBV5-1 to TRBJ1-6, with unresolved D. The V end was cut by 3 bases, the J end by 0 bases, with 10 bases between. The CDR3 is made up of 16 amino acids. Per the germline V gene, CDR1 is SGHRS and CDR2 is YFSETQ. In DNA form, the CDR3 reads TGCGCCAGCAGCTGGGAGGGAAGCTCCTATAATTCACCCCTCCACTTT. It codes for CASSWEGSSYNSPLHF.

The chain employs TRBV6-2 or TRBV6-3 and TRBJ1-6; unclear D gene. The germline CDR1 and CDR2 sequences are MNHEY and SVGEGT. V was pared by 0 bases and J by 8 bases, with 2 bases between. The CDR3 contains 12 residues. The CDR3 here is CASSYSYSPLHF. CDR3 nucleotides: TGTGCCAGCAGTTACTCCTATTCACCCCTCCACTTT.

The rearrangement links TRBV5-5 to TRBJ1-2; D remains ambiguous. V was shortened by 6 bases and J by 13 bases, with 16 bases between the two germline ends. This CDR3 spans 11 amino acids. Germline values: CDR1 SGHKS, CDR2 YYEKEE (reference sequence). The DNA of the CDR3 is TGTGCCAGCACCGCAATCGCAAGAAGCACCTTC. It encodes CASTAIARSTF.

The CDR3 DNA reads TGTGCCAGCAGCTCCGCCCTGACAGGGGGCTCGAGTTCACCCCTCCACTTT. Its protein product is CASSSALTGGSSSPLHF. This chain uses TRBV11-2 with TRBJ1-6; TRBD1 matches at 10 bases. Germline values: CDR1 SGHAT, CDR2 FQNNGV. The junction had 12 bases not matched to a gene; V was cut back by 4 bases and J by 9 bases. This CDR3 region has 17 residues.

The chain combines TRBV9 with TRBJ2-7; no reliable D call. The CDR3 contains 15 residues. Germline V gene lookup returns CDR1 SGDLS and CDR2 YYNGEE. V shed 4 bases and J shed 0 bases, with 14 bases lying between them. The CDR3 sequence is CASSLSAGPSYEQYF. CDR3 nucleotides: TGTGCCAGCAGCCTTAGTGCTGGGCCCTCCTACGAGCAGTACTTC.

The CDR3 coding sequence is TGTGCCAGCTCACCGCCGGGACAGGGGGCCCACGAGCAGTACTTC. It is translated as CASSPPGQGAHEQYF. This rearrangement joins TRBV18 to TRBJ2-7, with 12 bases identical to TRBD1. Per germline, CDR1 KGHSH and CDR2 LQKENI. V gave up 3 bases and J gave up 5 bases; unmatched junction bases: 5. The CDR3 has 15 residues.

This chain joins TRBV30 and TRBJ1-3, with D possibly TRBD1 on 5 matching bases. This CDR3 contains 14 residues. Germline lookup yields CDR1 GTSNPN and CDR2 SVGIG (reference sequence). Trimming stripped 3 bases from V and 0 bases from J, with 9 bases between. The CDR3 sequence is CAWSRDLSGNTIYF. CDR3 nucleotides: TGTGCCTGGAGCAGGGACCTCTCTGGAAACACCATATATTTT.

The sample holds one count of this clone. In nucleotides, the CDR3 is TGCGCCAGCAGCAAAACAACAGGGATCGAAAAACTGTTTTTT. Translation: CASSKTTGIEKLFF. The V and J genes are TRBV5-1 and TRBJ1-4; D may be TRBD1 (6 bases). Germline V gene lookup returns CDR1 SGHRS and CDR2 YFSETQ. Trimming stripped 4 bases from V and 8 bases from J, with 15 bases between. The CDR3 is 14 amino acids. Combining the CDR3 with reference TRBV5-1 and TRBJ1-4 gives the whole variable domain KAGVTQTPRYLIKTRGQQVTLSCSPISGHRSVSWYQQTPGQGLQFLFEYFSETQRNKGNFPGRFSGRQFSNSRSEMNVSTLELGDSALYLCASSKTTGIEKLFFGSGTQLSVL.

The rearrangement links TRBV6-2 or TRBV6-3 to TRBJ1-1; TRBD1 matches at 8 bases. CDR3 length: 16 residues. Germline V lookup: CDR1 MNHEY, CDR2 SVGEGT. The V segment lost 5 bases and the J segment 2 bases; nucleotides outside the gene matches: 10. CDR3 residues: CASSHGQGRGNTEAFF. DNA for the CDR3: TGTGCCAGCAGTCACGGACAGGGCAGAGGAAACACTGAAGCTTTCTTT.

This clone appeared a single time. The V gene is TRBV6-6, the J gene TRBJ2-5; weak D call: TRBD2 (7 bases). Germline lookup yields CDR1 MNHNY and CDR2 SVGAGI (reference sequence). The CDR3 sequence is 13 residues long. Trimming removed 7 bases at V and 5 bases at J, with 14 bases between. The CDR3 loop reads CASTPPGGETQYF. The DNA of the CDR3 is TGTGCCAGCACGCCCCCGGGGGGCGAGACCCAGTACTTC.

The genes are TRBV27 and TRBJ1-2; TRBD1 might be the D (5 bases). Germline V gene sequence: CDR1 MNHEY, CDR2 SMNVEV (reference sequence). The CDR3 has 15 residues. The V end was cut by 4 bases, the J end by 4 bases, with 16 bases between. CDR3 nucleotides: TGTGCCAGCAGTTATTCGACAGAGCTCCGCTATGGCTACACCTTC. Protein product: CASSYSTELRYGYTF.

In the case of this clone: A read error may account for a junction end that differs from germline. The chain's CDR3 is CASSLTGTGEAFF. The CDR3 DNA reads TGTGCCAGCAGCCTAACCGGGACAGGTGAAGCTTTCTTT. The chain combines TRBV7-3 with TRBJ1-1, with TRBD1 identical over 8 bases. The CDR3 contains 13 residues. Germline V lookup: CDR1 SGHTA, CDR2 FQGTGA.

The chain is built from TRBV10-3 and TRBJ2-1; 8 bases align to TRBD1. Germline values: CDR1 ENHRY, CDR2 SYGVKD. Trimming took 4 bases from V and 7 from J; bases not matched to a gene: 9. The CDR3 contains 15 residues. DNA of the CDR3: TGTGCCATCAGTGGGGAGACAGGGGCGTTAAATGAGCAGTTCTTC. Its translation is CAISGETGALNEQFF.

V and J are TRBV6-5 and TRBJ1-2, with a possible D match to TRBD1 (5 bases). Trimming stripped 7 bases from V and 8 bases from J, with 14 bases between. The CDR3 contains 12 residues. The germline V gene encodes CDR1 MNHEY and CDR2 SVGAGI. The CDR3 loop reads CASNTGRSGYTF. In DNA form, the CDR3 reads TGTGCCAGCAATACGGGACGGAGCGGCTACACCTTC.

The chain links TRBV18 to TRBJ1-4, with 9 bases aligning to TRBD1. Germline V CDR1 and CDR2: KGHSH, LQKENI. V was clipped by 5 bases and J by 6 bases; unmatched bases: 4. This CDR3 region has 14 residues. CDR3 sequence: CASSGQGQDEKLFF. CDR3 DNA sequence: TGTGCCAGCTCAGGACAGGGGCAGGATGAAAAACTGTTTTTT.

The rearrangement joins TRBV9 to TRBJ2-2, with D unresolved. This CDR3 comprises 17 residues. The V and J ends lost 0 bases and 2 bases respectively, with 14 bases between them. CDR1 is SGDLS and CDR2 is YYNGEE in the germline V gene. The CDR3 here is CASSVASLSLNTGELFF. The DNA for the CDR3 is TGTGCCAGCAGCGTAGCTTCCCTGAGCCTCAACACCGGGGAGCTGTTTTTT.

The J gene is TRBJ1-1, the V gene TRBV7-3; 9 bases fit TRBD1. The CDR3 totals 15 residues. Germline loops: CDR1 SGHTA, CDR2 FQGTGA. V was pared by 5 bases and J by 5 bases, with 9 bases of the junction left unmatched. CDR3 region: CASSLSRTGETEAFF. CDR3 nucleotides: TGTGCCAGCAGCCTATCTCGGACAGGGGAGACTGAAGCTTTCTTT.

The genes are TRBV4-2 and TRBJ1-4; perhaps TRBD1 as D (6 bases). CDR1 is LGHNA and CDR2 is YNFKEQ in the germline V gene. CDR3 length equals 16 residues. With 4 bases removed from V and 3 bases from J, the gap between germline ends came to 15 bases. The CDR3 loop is CASSRTTGLSNEKLFF. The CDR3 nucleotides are TGTGCCAGCAGCCGAACCACAGGGCTGTCTAATGAAAAACTGTTTTTT.

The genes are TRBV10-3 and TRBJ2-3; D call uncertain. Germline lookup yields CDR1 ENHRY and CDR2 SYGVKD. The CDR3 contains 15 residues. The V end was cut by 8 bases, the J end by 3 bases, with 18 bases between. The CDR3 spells CAIQGDWDGTDTQYF. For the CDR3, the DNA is TGTGCCATCCAAGGAGACTGGGATGGGACAGATACGCAGTATTTT.